These 7 T cell receptor beta chains were sequenced from one sample in a study of Ad26.COV2.S vaccination and SARS-CoV-2 variants (TCRdb year 2021). The library was generated by the immunoSEQ multiplex PCR assay. In TCRdb, the immuneACCESS table is reduced to in-frame sequences with V and J assigned. These tables do not hold every clone; where another copy was compared, an unresolved V gene accounts for under half, and the others remain unexplained. Present in this sample are roughly 700,000 clones, about 90% of which were seen just once. The ten most abundant clones make up over 1.3% of the sample. The treatment or condition label here, explained by the study, means: roughly 18 received Ad26.COV2.S at low or high dose, single or two shots; five or six received placebo; per-sample allocation not given. For vaccine and placebo recipients, the sequenced repertoires came from samples collected on day 63 after the first injection.

The sample here was peripheral blood, taken in a trial of Ad26.COV2.S vaccine versus placebo. These TCRs come from a person between 18 and 65 years old who received the Ad26.COV2.S COVID-19 vaccine or a placebo.

The rearrangement joins TRBV14 to TRBJ1-1; D is possibly TRBD1 (5 bases). V gave up 5 bases and J gave up 0 bases, with 16 bases separating them. The CDR3 contains 16 residues. Per the germline V gene, CDR1 is SGHDN and CDR2 is FVKESK. The CDR3 loop is CASSLFGAYMNTEAFF. The CDR3 DNA reads as TGTGCCAGCAGCTTATTCGGGGCTTACATGAACACTGAAGCTTTCTTT.

The chain links TRBV7-2 to TRBJ2-5; D is possibly TRBD1 or TRBD2 (5 bases each). The CDR3 length is 14 residues. V lost 2 bases, J lost 5 bases, and 12 bases lay in between. CDR1 and CDR2 (germline): SGHTA, FQGNSA. In nucleotides, the CDR3 is TGTGCCAGCAGCTTAATGTGGGACGACGAGACCCAGTACTTC. Its protein is CASSLMWDDETQYF. The full variable domain, its missing parts supplied by reference TRBV7-2 and TRBJ2-5, is GAGVSQSPSNKVTEKGKDVELRCDPISGHTALYWYRQSLGQGLEFLIYFQGNSAPDKSGLPSDRFSAERTGGSVSTLTIQRTQQEDSAVYLCASSLMWDDETQYFGPGTRLLVL.

The V and J genes are TRBV30 and TRBJ1-1, with 8 positions matching TRBD1. J was trimmed by 1 base and V by 5 bases; bases with no gene match: 0. The CDR3 contains 12 residues. CDR1 GTSNPN and CDR2 SVGIG come from the germline V gene (reference sequence). The CDR3 reads CAWQGANTEAFF. The CDR3 DNA reads TGTGCCTGGCAGGGGGCGAACACTGAAGCTTTCTTT.

This chain connects TRBV7-9 to TRBJ2-2; D remains ambiguous. CDR3 length equals 12 residues. V dropped 7 bases and J dropped 4 bases, with 7 bases sitting between them. Germline CDR1 and CDR2: SEHNR and FQNEAQ (reference sequence). The CDR3 region is CASKGLTGELFF. CDR3 DNA sequence: TGTGCCAGCAAGGGCCTCACCGGGGAGCTGTTTTTT.

This clone has a single count. V and J are TRBV5-1 and TRBJ2-1; the match to TRBD1 covers 9 bases. The trim removed 4 bases at V and 6 bases at J, leaving 5 bases unmatched. Germline lookup yields CDR1 SGHRS and CDR2 YFSETQ. The CDR3 extends over 14 amino acids. This CDR3 is CASSPGQGPNEQFF. The CDR3 coding sequence is TGCGCCAGCAGCCCCGGACAGGGGCCCAATGAGCAGTTCTTC. The variable domain in full, with the rest retrieved from reference TRBV5-1 and TRBJ2-1, is KAGVTQTPRYLIKTRGQQVTLSCSPISGHRSVSWYQQTPGQGLQFLFEYFSETQRNKGNFPGRFSGRQFSNSRSEMNVSTLELGDSALYLCASSPGQGPNEQFFGPGTRLTVL.

The gene calls are TRBV13 and TRBJ2-7, with D possibly being TRBD2 (5 bases). V lost 1 base and J lost 5, with 6 bases in between. From germline, CDR1 is PRHDT and CDR2 FYEKMQ (reference sequence). The length of the CDR3 is 12 residues. The CDR3 loop reads CASSLVRDEQYF. In nucleotides, the CDR3 is TGTGCCAGCAGCTTAGTGCGGGACGAGCAGTACTTC.

The chain is built from TRBV7-9 and TRBJ2-1; 12 bases fit TRBD2. This CDR3 is built from 15 residues. The germline gives CDR1 SEHNR, CDR2 FQNEAQ (reference sequence). The junction had 6 bases not matched to a gene; V was cut back by 7 bases and J by 5 bases. The CDR3 sequence is CASTQRLAGDNEQFF. CDR3 sequence (DNA): TGTGCCAGCACCCAGAGACTAGCGGGGGACAATGAGCAGTTCTTC.